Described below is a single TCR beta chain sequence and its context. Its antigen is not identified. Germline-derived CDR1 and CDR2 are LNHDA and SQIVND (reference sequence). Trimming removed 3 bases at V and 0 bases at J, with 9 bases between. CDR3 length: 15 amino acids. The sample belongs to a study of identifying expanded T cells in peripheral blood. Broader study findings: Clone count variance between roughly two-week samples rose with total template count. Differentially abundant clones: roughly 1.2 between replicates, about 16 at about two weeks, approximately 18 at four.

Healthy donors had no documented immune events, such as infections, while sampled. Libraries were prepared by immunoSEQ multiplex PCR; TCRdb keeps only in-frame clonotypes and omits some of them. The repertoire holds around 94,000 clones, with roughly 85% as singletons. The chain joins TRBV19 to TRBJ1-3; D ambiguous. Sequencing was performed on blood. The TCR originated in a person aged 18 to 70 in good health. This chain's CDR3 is CASSIGGFSGNTIYF. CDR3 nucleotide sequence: TGTGCCAGTAGTATTGGCGGATTCTCTGGAAACACCATATATTTT.